The 25 T cell receptor beta chains in this list originate from one sample, sequenced in a study of blood T cell repertoires in COVID-19. Measured with immunoSEQ multiplex PCR; TCRdb has only the in-frame clones, and not every one. Seen here are some 150,000 clones, around 86% observed once, and the top ten hold around 8%. The sample taken for sequencing was peripheral blood. These TCRs come from a woman aged 55-70 years with active or convalescent COVID-19.

This clone was picked up many times. The chain links TRBV27 to TRBJ1-6; 7 bases fit TRBD1. CDR1 and CDR2 (germline): MNHEY, SMNVEV (reference sequence). V lost 6 bases to trimming and J lost 10 bases; unmatched junction nucleotides: 9. CDR3 size: 14 residues. The CDR3 protein is CASRPGTAFSPLHF. CDR3 nucleotides: TGTGCCAGCAGACCCGGGACAGCCTTCTCACCCCTCCACTTT.

The chain couples TRBV5-1 to TRBJ1-2; D remains unclear. The CDR3 is 14 amino acids. Trimming took off 0 bases at V and 2 bases at J, with 8 bases between the two ends. Germline V gene lookup returns CDR1 SGHRS and CDR2 YFSETQ. The CDR3 DNA sequence: TGCGCCAGCAGCTTGGGGCCGGGAAACTATGGCTACACCTTC. This translates into CASSLGPGNYGYTF.

Here the CDR3 reads CAATESYNEQFF. CDR3 DNA sequence: TGTGCCGCCACAGAGAGCTACAATGAGCAGTTCTTC. The V call is TRBV6-5, the J call TRBJ2-1; no firm D call. The CDR3 is 12 amino acids. Germline V lookup: CDR1 MNHEY, CDR2 SVGAGI. Trimming removed 11 bases from V and 3 bases from J, with 11 bases in between.

The chain has TRBV6-1 and TRBJ2-2; tentative D call: TRBD2 (6 bases). CDR3 length: 13 residues. The germline V and J ends were trimmed by 6 bases and 6 bases, with 11 bases remaining between them. From germline, CDR1 is MNHNS and CDR2 SASEGT. CDR3 amino acids: CASRSLASGELFF. The CDR3 DNA follows: TGTGCCAGCAGATCACTAGCATCCGGGGAGCTGTTTTTT.

This clone has only one observation. The chain is built from TRBV28 and TRBJ1-1; tentatively, D is TRBD1 (5 bases). V dropped 7 bases and J dropped 4 bases, with 19 bases sitting between them. CDR3 length: 15 residues. Per the germline V gene, CDR1 is MDHEN and CDR2 is SYDVKM. The CDR3 is CASKPQGIPFTEAFF. The CDR3 nucleotides read TGTGCCAGCAAACCCCAGGGAATACCATTCACTGAAGCTTTCTTT.

V and J are TRBV18 and TRBJ1-2; D call uncertain. This CDR3 contains 16 residues. V was cut by 3 bases and J by 2 bases, with 16 bases left in between. The germline gives CDR1 KGHSH, CDR2 LQKENI. In nucleotides, the CDR3 is TGTGCCAGCTCACCTAATTTTGTTACAGAAAACTATGGCTACACCTTC. Translated: CASSPNFVTENYGYTF.

The gene calls are TRBV3-1 (or the pseudogene TRBV3-2) and TRBJ2-5, with no clear D. CDR1 and CDR2 from the germline V gene are LGHDT and YNNKEL (reference sequence). The V end lost 4 bases, the J end lost 5 bases, and 14 bases lay between the germline ends. The CDR3 totals 14 residues. The CDR3 DNA reads as TGTGCCAGCAGCCGATCTCAGGTGTGGGAGACCCAGTACTTC. Its translation: CASSRSQVWETQYF.

CDR3 residues: CASSLEGRGELFF. The CDR3 DNA reads as TGTGCCAGCAGCTTGGAGGGCCGCGGGGAGCTGTTTTTT. The chain links TRBV7-3 to TRBJ2-2, with D possibly being TRBD2 (6 bases). The CDR3 spans 13 residues. Germline V lookup: CDR1 SGHTA, CDR2 FQGTGA. Trimming cost V 3 bases and J 7 bases, with 9 bases left between them.

This clone was recorded a few times. The chain carries TRBV7-2 and TRBJ2-2; D is possibly TRBD2 (5 bases). The V gene lost 2 bases and the J gene lost 4 bases, with 11 bases spanning the gap. The CDR3 has 15 residues. Germline lookup yields CDR1 SGHTA and CDR2 FQGNSA. CDR3 sequence (DNA): TGTGCCAGCAGCTTACGTCTAGCCCGCACCGGGGAGCTGTTTTTT. Protein sequence: CASSLRLARTGELFF. Full variable domain (rest looked up from reference TRBV7-2 and TRBJ2-2): GAGVSQSPSNKVTEKGKDVELRCDPISGHTALYWYRQSLGQGLEFLIYFQGNSAPDKSGLPSDRFSAERTGGSVSTLTIQRTQQEDSAVYLCASSLRLARTGELFFGEGSRLTVL.

The table lists this clone with a count of one. The CDR3 loop reads CASRKAGVGNTIYF. The CDR3 DNA reads as TGTGCCAGCCGTAAGGCGGGGGTTGGAAACACCATATATTTT. The chain couples TRBV3-1 (or the pseudogene TRBV3-2) to TRBJ1-3, with D maybe TRBD1 (5 bases). The CDR3 length is 14 residues. The germline gives CDR1 LGHDT, CDR2 YNNKEL (reference sequence). V lost 8 bases to trimming and J lost 3 bases, with 14 bases between them.

The rearrangement joins TRBV12-2 to TRBJ2-7; the table assigns TRBD2, which was not confirmed against the DNA. TRBV12-2 is a pseudogene locus. The CDR3 totals 11 residues. This CDR3 reads CASRYTGEQYV. For the CDR3, the DNA is TGTGCAAGTCGCTATACGGGGGAGCAGTACGTC.

The rearrangement uses TRBV11-3 and TRBJ2-3; possibly TRBD2 for D (7 bases). Germline V gene data show CDR1 as SGHNT and CDR2 as YENEEA. The length of the CDR3 is 15 residues. V was clipped by 5 bases and J by 3 bases, with 15 bases between them. The CDR3 DNA sequence: TGTGCCAGCAGCCTCCGGAGGGGGGGGACAGATACGCAGTATTTT. Its protein is CASSLRRGGTDTQYF.

This chain connects TRBV18 to TRBJ1-2; no reliable D call. The CDR3 is 15 residues long. Per germline, CDR1 KGHSH and CDR2 LQKENI. Trimming removed 1 base at V and 0 bases at J, with 9 bases between. This CDR3 reads CASSPQDTPNYGYTF. For the CDR3, the DNA is TGTGCCAGCTCACCACAAGACACCCCTAACTATGGCTACACCTTC.

The chain combines TRBV9 with TRBJ2-7; 7 bases agree with TRBD2. CDR3 length equals 15 residues. The V segment lost 0 bases and the J segment 7 bases; nucleotides outside the gene matches: 10. The germline gives CDR1 SGDLS, CDR2 YYNGEE. CDR3 bases: TGTGCCAGCAGCGTAGGACTAGCTGTCGATCGGGAGCAGTACTTC. Translation: CASSVGLAVDREQYF.

This clone was seen a single time. This rearrangement joins TRBV5-1 to TRBJ1-1; possibly TRBD1 for D (5 bases). Trimming shortened V by 4 bases and J by 5 bases, and 12 bases separated the two germline ends. This CDR3 region has 13 residues. CDR1 SGHRS and CDR2 YFSETQ come from the germline V gene. The DNA of the CDR3 is TGCGCCAGCAGCAATATCGGGGGTACTGAAGCTTTCTTT. Its protein product is CASSNIGGTEAFF. Full variable domain (remainder filled in from reference TRBV5-1 and TRBJ1-1): KAGVTQTPRYLIKTRGQQVTLSCSPISGHRSVSWYQQTPGQGLQFLFEYFSETQRNKGNFPGRFSGRQFSNSRSEMNVSTLELGDSALYLCASSNIGGTEAFFGQGTRLTVV.

This clone has more than one count but fewer than ten. The chain recombines TRBV7-2 with TRBJ2-1, with 8 positions matching TRBD2. The trim removed 0 bases at V and 7 bases at J, leaving 8 bases unmatched. The length of the CDR3 is 16 residues. The V gene's germline CDR1 is SGHTA and CDR2 FQGNSA. CDR3 protein: CASSLASSGSGNEQFF. The CDR3, as DNA: TGTGCCAGCAGCTTAGCCTCGAGCGGGAGCGGTAATGAGCAGTTCTTC.

The chain couples TRBV9 to TRBJ2-4, with D perhaps TRBD2 (6 bases). This CDR3 is 14 amino acids long. Trimming pared 1 base from V and 9 bases from J, leaving 14 bases between. CDR1 is SGDLS and CDR2 is YYNGEE in the germline V gene. CDR3 DNA: TGTGCCAGCAGCGTATCCGGAGGGGAAGGCATTCAGTACTTC. This translates into CASSVSGGEGIQYF.

The sample holds a few counts of this clone. V and J are TRBV28 and TRBJ1-5; D unresolved. Trimming shortened V by 10 bases and J by 1 base, and 20 bases separated the two germline ends. Germline loops: CDR1 MDHEN, CDR2 SYDVKM. This CDR3 region has 16 residues. CDR3 coding DNA: TGTGCCACCCGAGGGAGAGTAGTAGGCAGCAATCAGCCCCAGCATTTT. Amino acid sequence: CATRGRVVGSNQPQHF.

This sequence joins TRBV7-7 and TRBJ2-1; 8 nucleotides line up with TRBD2. The CDR3 is 15 residues long. Germline CDR1 SSHAT, CDR2 FNYEAQ (reference sequence). V gave up 1 base and J gave up 4 bases; unmatched junction bases: 3. CDR3 sequence: CASSLELAEYNEQFF. The CDR3 DNA sequence: TGTGCCAGCAGCTTAGAACTAGCGGAGTACAATGAGCAGTTCTTC.

This chain links TRBV5-1 with TRBJ1-6; 7 bases are shared with TRBD1. J lost 9 bases, V lost 4 bases, and 13 bases had no gene match. The CDR3 runs to 16 residues. Per germline, CDR1 SGHRS and CDR2 YFSETQ. The CDR3 DNA reads TGCGCCAGCAGCCCCCTGACCCGGGACAGCCGTTCACCCCTCCACTTT. Residues: CASSPLTRDSRSPLHF.

The chain joins TRBV27 to TRBJ1-5; unclear D gene. Trimming stripped 5 bases from V and 3 bases from J, with 11 bases between. The CDR3 covers 14 residues. Germline V gives CDR1 MNHEY, CDR2 SMNVEV (reference sequence). The CDR3 nucleotides read TGTGCCAGCAGTCCCAGAGGGATCAATCAGCCCCAGCATTTT. This encodes CASSPRGINQPQHF.

The chain combines TRBV29-1 with TRBJ1-1, with 9 bases lining up with TRBD1. With V trimmed by 5 bases and J by 1 base, 2 bases remained unmatched. Per the germline V gene, CDR1 is SQVTM and CDR2 is ANQGSEA. The CDR3 consists of 13 residues. The CDR3 DNA reads as TGCAGCGTTACGACAGGGGGGAACACTGAAGCTTTCTTT. Its protein product is CSVTTGGNTEAFF.

The V call is TRBV7-8, the J call TRBJ1-1; D may be TRBD1 (6 bases). Trimming removed 6 bases at V and 1 base at J, with 15 bases between. From germline, CDR1 is SGHVS and CDR2 FQNEAQ. The CDR3 runs 15 residues. The CDR3, as DNA: TGTGCCAGCAGATATAATTACAGGGAGAACACTGAAGCTTTCTTT. This sequence encodes CASRYNYRENTEAFF.

The chain is built from TRBV6-5 and TRBJ2-1, with 10 positions matching TRBD2. CDR3 length: 15 residues. Germline CDR1 reads MNHEY; CDR2 reads SVGAGI. V lost 7 bases to trimming and J lost 9 bases; unmatched junction nucleotides: 12. CDR3 protein: CASTFGLAGVPEQFF. CDR3 nucleotides: TGTGCCAGCACCTTCGGCCTAGCGGGAGTGCCTGAGCAGTTCTTC.

The rearrangement joins TRBV28 to TRBJ1-2; possible D gene TRBD1, 6 bases. Trimming cost V 10 bases and J 6 bases, with 12 bases left between them. The CDR3 is 11 residues long. Germline values: CDR1 MDHEN, CDR2 SYDVKM. CDR3 DNA: TGTGCCACCATTACAGGGCATGGCTACACCTTC. It specifies CATITGHGYTF.